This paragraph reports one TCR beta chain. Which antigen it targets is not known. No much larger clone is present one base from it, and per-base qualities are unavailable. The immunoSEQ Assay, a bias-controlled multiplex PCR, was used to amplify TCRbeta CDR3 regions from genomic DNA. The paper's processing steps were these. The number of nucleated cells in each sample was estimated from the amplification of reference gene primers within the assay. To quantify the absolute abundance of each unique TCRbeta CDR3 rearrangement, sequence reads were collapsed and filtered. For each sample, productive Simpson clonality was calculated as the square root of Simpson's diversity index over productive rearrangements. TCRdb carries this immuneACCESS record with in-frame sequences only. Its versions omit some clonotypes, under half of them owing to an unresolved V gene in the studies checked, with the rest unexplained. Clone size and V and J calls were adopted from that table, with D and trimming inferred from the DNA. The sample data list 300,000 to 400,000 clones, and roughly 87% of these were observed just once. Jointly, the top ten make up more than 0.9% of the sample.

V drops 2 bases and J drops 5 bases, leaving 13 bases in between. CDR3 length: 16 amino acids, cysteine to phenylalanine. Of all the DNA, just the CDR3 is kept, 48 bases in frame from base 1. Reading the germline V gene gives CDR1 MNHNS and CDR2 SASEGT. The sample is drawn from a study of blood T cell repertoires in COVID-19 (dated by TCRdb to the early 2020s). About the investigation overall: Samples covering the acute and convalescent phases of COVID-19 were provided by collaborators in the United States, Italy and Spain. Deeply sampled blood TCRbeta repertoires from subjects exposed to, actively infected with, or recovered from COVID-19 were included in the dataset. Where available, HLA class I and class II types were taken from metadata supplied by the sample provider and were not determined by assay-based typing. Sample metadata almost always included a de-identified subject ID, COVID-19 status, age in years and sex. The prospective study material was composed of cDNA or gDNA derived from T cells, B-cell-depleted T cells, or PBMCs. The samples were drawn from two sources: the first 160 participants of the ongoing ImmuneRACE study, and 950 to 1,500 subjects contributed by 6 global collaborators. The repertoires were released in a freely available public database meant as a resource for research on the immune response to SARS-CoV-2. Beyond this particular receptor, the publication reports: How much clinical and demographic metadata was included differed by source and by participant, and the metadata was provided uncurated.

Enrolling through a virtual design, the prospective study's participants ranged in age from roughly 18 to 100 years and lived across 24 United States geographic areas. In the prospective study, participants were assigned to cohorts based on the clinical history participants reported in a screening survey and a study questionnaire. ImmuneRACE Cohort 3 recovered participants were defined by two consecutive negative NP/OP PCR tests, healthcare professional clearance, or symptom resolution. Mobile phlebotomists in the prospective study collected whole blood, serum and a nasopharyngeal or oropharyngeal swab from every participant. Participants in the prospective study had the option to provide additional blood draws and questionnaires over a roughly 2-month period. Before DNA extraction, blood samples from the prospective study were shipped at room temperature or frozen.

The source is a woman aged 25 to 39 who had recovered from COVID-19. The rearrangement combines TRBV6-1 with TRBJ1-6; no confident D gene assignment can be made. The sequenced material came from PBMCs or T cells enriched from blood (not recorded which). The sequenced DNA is TGTGCCAGCAGTGAACACGGGGATCCACATAATTCACCCCTCCACTTT. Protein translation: CASSEHGDPHNSPLHF.